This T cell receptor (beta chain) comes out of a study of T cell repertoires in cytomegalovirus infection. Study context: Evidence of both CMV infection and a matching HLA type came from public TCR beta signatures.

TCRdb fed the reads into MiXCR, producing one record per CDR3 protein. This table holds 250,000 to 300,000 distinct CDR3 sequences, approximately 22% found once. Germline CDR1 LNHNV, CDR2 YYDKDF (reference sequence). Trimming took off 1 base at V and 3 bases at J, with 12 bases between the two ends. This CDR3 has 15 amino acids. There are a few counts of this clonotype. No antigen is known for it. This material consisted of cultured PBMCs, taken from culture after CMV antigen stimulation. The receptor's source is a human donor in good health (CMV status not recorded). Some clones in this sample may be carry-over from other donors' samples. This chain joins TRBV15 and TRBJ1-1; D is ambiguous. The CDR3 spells CATSRVRGWDTEAFF. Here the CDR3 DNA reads TGTGCCACCAGCAGAGTTCGAGGGTGGGACACTGAAGCTTTCTTT.